This TCR beta chain was profiled in a study of blood T cell repertoires in COVID-19. Study-level information: Researchers got acute and convalescent COVID-19 samples from the United States, Italy and Spain.

The study assigned cohorts using participant-reported clinical history. The data were produced by immunoSEQ multiplex PCR, yet TCRdb's version contains in-frame clones alone and is incomplete. Among about 480,000 clones listed, 88% were seen once. The clonotype originates from a woman aged 55 to 70 who had recovered from COVID-19. Material: PBMCs or T cells enriched from blood (not recorded which).

The CDR3 is CASSLGQYEQYF. CDR3 sequence (DNA): TGTGCCAGCAGTTTGGGACAATACGAGCAGTACTTC. This chain connects TRBV2 to TRBJ2-7; the D gene is possibly TRBD1 (6 bases). The germline V gene encodes CDR1 SNHLY and CDR2 FYNNEI. The germline V and J ends were trimmed by 5 bases and 4 bases, with 9 bases remaining between them. The CDR3 loop spans 12 amino acids.